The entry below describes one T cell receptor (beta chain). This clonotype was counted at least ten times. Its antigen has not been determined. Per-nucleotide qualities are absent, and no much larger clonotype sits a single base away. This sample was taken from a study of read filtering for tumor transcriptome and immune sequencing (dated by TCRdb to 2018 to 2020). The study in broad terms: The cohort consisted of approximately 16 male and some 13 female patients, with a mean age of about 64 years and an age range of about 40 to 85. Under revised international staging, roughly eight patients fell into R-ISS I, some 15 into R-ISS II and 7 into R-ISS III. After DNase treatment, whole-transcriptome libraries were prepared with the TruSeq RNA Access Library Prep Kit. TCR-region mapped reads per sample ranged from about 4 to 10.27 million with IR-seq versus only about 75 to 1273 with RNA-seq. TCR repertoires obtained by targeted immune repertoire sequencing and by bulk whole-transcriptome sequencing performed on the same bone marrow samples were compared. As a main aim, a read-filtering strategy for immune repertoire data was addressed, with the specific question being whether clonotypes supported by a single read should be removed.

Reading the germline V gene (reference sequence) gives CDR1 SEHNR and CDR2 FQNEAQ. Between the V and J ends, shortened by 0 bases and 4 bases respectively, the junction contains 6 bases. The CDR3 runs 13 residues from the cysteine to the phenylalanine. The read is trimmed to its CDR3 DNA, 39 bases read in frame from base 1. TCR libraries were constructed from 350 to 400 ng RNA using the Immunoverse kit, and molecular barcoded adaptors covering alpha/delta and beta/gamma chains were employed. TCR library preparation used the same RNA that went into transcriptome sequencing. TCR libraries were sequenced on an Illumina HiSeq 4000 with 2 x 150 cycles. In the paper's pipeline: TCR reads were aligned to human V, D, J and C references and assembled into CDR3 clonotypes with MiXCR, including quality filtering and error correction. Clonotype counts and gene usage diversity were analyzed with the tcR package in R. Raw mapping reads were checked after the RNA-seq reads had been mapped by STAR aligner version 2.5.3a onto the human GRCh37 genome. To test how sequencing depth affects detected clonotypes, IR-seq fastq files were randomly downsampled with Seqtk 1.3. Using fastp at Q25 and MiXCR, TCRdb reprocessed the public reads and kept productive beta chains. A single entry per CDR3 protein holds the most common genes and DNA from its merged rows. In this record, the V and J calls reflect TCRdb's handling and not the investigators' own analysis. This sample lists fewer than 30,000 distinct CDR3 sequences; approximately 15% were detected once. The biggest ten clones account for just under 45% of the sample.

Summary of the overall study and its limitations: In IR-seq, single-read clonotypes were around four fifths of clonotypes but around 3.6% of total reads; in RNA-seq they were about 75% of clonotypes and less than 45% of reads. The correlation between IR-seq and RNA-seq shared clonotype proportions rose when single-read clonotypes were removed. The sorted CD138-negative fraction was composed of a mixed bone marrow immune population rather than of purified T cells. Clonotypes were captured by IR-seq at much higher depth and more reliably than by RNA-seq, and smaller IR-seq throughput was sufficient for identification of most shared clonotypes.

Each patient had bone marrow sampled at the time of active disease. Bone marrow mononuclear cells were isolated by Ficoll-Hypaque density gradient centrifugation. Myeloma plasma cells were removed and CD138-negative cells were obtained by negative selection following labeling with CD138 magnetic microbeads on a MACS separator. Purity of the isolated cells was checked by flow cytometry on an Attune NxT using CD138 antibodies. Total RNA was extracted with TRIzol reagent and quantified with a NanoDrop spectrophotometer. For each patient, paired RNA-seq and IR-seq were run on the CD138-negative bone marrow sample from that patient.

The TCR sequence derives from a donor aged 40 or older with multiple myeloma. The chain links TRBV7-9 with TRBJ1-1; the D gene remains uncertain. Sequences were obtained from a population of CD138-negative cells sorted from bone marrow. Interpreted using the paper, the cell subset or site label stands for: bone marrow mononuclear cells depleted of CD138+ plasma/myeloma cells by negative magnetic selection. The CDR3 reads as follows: CASSLALGTEAFF. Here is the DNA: TGTGCCAGCAGCTTAGCGTTGGGCACTGAAGCTTTCTTT.